Sequencing of this T cell receptor beta chain was carried out in a study of molecular identifiers for immune sequencing clone quantification. The authors built bulk TCR libraries by previously described methods with listed TCR primers. In TCRdb, the PCR reads were re-called with MiXCR into one record per CDR3 protein. The sample lists 85,000 to 100,000 distinct CDR3 sequences; under 25% were seen once. Germline V gene sequence: CDR1 SEHNR, CDR2 FQNEAQ (reference sequence). J was trimmed by 1 base and V by 5 bases; bases with no gene match: 7. The CDR3 has 15 amino acids. This clonotype came up many times.

V and J are TRBV7-9 and TRBJ2-5; the match to TRBD2 covers 7 bases. The source material was naive CD8+ T cells from blood, with Jurkat cell RNA spiked in. Subset here: FACS-sorted CD8+CD4-CCR7+CD45RA+ naive T cells. This TCR derives from a human donor in good health. Some libraries in this study had Jurkat cell RNA spiked in. CDR3: CASSPTRGFQETQYF. The CDR3, as DNA: TGTGCCAGCAGCCCGACGCGGGGGTTCCAAGAGACCCAGTACTTC.